The 7 T cell receptor beta chains presented below share a single source sample, sequenced in a study of cytomegalovirus exposure and HLA in healthy donors. Only in-frame clones appear in the TCRdb table, and some are missing; sequencing was by immunoSEQ multiplex PCR. The table lists under 250,000 clones, around 90% of them singletons. Sequencing was done on a sample of PBMCs. The receptor set was obtained from a woman between 18 and 29 years old in good health and CMV-seropositive.

This chain uses TRBV15 with TRBJ2-5; D gene unclear. V was trimmed by 4 bases and J by 5 bases, leaving 11 bases between them. The CDR3 loop spans 13 amino acids. The germline V gene encodes CDR1 LNHNV and CDR2 YYDKDF (reference sequence). Here the CDR3 DNA reads TGTGCCACCAGCATAGAGATCGGGGAGACCCAGTACTTC. Amino acids: CATSIEIGETQYF.

The V gene is TRBV30, the J gene TRBJ2-1; TRBD1 matches 9 bases. The germline V gene encodes CDR1 GTSNPN and CDR2 SVGIG (reference sequence). Trimming at V came to 4 bases and at J to 3 bases, leaving 4 bases not matched to a gene. This CDR3 contains 14 residues. The CDR3 sequence is CAWIGDRDYNEQFF. CDR3 nucleotide sequence: TGTGCCTGGATCGGGGACAGGGACTACAATGAGCAGTTCTTC.

This chain connects TRBV14 to TRBJ2-7; possible D gene TRBD2, 7 bases. This CDR3 is built from 18 residues. V lost 0 bases, J lost 3 bases, and 21 bases lay in between. Germline assignment: CDR1 SGHDN and CDR2 FVKESK. The DNA of the CDR3 is TGTGCCAGCAGCCAAGATCTCGCCCGACGGGGGGCAGTCTACGAGCAGTACTTC. It translates to CASSQDLARRGAVYEQYF. The full variable domain, with the rest looked up from reference TRBV14 and TRBJ2-7, is EAGVTQFPSHSVIEKGQTVTLRCDPISGHDNLYWYRRVMGKEIKFLLHFVKESKQDESGMPNNRFLAERTGGTYSTLKVQPAELEDSGVYFCASSQDLARRGAVYEQYFGPGTRLTVT.

This chain uses TRBV19 with TRBJ2-2; 9 nucleotides line up with TRBD2. Germline CDR1 is LNHDA and CDR2 is SQIVND (reference sequence). This CDR3 has 16 residues. V lost 7 bases and J lost 4; bases outside the gene matches: 10. The CDR3 protein is CASKGSGSTGTGELFF. CDR3 nucleotides: TGTGCCAGTAAAGGTAGCGGGAGTACGGGCACCGGGGAGCTGTTTTTT.

The chain joins TRBV2 to TRBJ2-1; 8 positions match TRBD2. This CDR3 has 15 amino acids. CDR1 and CDR2 (germline): SNHLY, FYNNEI. Trimming took 4 bases from V and 3 from J; bases not matched to a gene: 5. CDR3 sequence (DNA): TGTGCCAGCAGTGTATCCGGGACTAGCTACAATGAGCAGTTCTTC. It specifies CASSVSGTSYNEQFF. Full variable domain (outside the CDR3, taken from reference TRBV2 and TRBJ2-1): EPEVTQTPSHQVTQMGQEVILRCVPISNHLYFYWYRQILGQKVEFLVSFYNNEISEKSEIFDDQFSVERPDGSNFTLKIRSTKLEDSAMYFCASSVSGTSYNEQFFGPGTRLTVL.

Of note for this clone: Sequence at one end of the junction differs from germline and may be a read error. At the DNA level, this CDR3 is encoded by other sequences in the same sample as well. The chain uses TRBV27 and TRBJ2-7; 9 positions match TRBD2. Germline assignment: CDR1 MNHEY and CDR2 SMNVEV (reference sequence). CDR3 length equals 16 residues. CDR3 residues: CASSSPRLAGTYEQYF. For the CDR3, the DNA is TGCGCCAGCAGTTCTCCCCGGCTAGCGGGAACCTACGAGCAGTACTTC.

This chain links TRBV25-1 with TRBJ2-1; 12 bases line up with TRBD2. V gave up 5 bases and J gave up 6 bases; unmatched junction bases: 5. This CDR3 has 15 amino acids. Germline V lookup: CDR1 MGHDK, CDR2 SYGVNS. CDR3 coding DNA: TGTGCCAGCAGTCAGACTAGCGGGGGTTTCAATGAGCAGTTCTTC. As protein: CASSQTSGGFNEQFF.